One and the same sample provided the 20 T cell receptor beta chains below, sequenced in a study of blood T cell repertoires in COVID-19. Measured with immunoSEQ multiplex PCR; TCRdb has only the in-frame clones, and not every one. The table has about 100,000 clones, approximately 88% seen once. The sequencing sample was made of peripheral blood. The receptors stem from an elderly man with acute or convalescent COVID-19.

The rearrangement links TRBV5-1 to TRBJ2-2; 7 bases are a match to TRBD2. Looked up from germline, CDR1 is SGHRS and CDR2 is YFSETQ. J lost 0 bases, V lost 2 bases, and 10 bases had no gene match. The CDR3 is 18 amino acids. CDR3 amino acids: CASSLELASQSNTGELFF. CDR3 in DNA: TGCGCCAGCAGCTTAGAACTAGCGTCTCAGTCGAACACCGGGGAGCTGTTTTTT.

As concerns this clone: The sample has other DNA sequences that encode this CDR3 too. J is TRBJ1-3 and V is TRBV19; 8 nucleotides align to TRBD1. Germline V gene sequence: CDR1 LNHDA, CDR2 SQIVND (reference sequence). J lost 1 base, V lost 5 bases, and 4 bases had no gene match. CDR3 size: 15 residues. The CDR3 nucleotides read TGTGCCAGTAGTGGACAGGGAGCATCTGGAAACACCATATATTTT. This sequence encodes CASSGQGASGNTIYF.

The V gene is TRBV12-3 or TRBV12-4, the J gene TRBJ1-2, with D unresolved. This CDR3 spans 12 amino acids. V was cut by 3 bases and J by 4 bases, with 6 bases left in between. The CDR3 DNA reads TGTGCCAGCAGTTTGGGCGTCTATGGCTACACCTTC. This encodes CASSLGVYGYTF.

The V and J genes are TRBV5-4 and TRBJ2-5, with 11 bases fitting TRBD2. After removal of 4 bases from V and 2 bases from J, the junction contained 10 bases not matched to a gene. CDR1 and CDR2 (germline): SGHNT, YYREEE (reference sequence). The CDR3 is 17 residues long. The CDR3: CASSPGLADLFQETQYF. CDR3 DNA: TGTGCCAGCAGCCCGGGACTAGCGGATCTCTTTCAAGAGACCCAGTACTTC.

V gene TRBV29-1 combines with J gene TRBJ2-3, with 7 bases identical to TRBD1. Looked up from germline, CDR1 is SQVTM and CDR2 is ANQGSEA. There are 12 residues in the CDR3. V trimming: 8 bases; J trimming: 2 bases; junction bases outside the gene matches: 4. This CDR3 is CSMGQYTDTQYF. The CDR3, as DNA: TGCAGCATGGGACAGTACACAGATACGCAGTATTTT.

The CDR3 nucleotides are TGTGCCAGCAGCTTAAAACAGGGCGCCAGCTCTGGGGCCAACGTCCTGACTTTC. It yields the protein CASSLKQGASSGANVLTF. The J gene is TRBJ2-6, the V gene TRBV7-3; TRBD1 is a possible D gene (6 bases). Between the trimmed V and J ends, which lost 1 base and 0 bases, there was a span of 13 bases. This CDR3 contains 18 residues. Germline CDR1 is SGHTA and CDR2 is FQGTGA.

The chain has TRBV14 and TRBJ1-1; D is unresolved. Per germline, CDR1 SGHDN and CDR2 FVKESK. The germline V and J ends were trimmed by 0 bases and 4 bases, with 12 bases remaining between them. The CDR3 is 15 residues long. CDR3: CASSQEWSSGTEAFF. For the CDR3, the DNA is TGTGCCAGCAGCCAAGAGTGGTCGAGCGGCACTGAAGCTTTCTTT.

As for this clone: Other DNA sequences in the sample encode the same CDR3. The rearrangement joins TRBV5-1 to TRBJ1-2; perhaps TRBD1 as D (6 bases). This CDR3 comprises 14 residues. Trimming stripped 0 bases from V and 5 bases from J, with 11 bases between. In germline, CDR1 is SGHRS, CDR2 YFSETQ. CDR3 region: CASSLGPGAYGYTF. The CDR3 nucleotides read TGCGCCAGCAGCTTGGGCCCAGGGGCGTATGGCTACACCTTC.

This chain connects TRBV6-1 to TRBJ1-1, with D uncertain. The CDR3 runs 15 residues. CDR1 is MNHNS, CDR2 SASEGT, per germline. The V and J ends lost 0 bases and 0 bases respectively, with 8 bases between them. The DNA for the CDR3 is TGTGCCAGCAGTGAAGCCCCGACTGTGAACACTGAAGCTTTCTTT. Residues: CASSEAPTVNTEAFF.

The gene calls are TRBV28 and TRBJ2-2; TRBD2 agrees at 11 bases. This CDR3 has 14 residues. V was pared by 7 bases and J by 6 bases, with 4 bases of the junction left unmatched. CDR1 MDHEN and CDR2 SYDVKM come from the germline V gene. CDR3 loop: CASTTSGSSGELFF. In DNA form, the CDR3 reads TGTGCCAGCACCACTAGCGGGAGTTCCGGGGAGCTGTTTTTT.

This chain connects TRBV6-5 to TRBJ1-5; D is perhaps TRBD1 (5 bases). With 7 bases removed from V and 0 bases from J, the gap between germline ends came to 13 bases. CDR1 is MNHEY and CDR2 is SVGAGI in the germline V gene. The CDR3 has 15 residues. The CDR3 here is CASKREGNSNQPQHF. The CDR3 bases are TGTGCCAGCAAACGGGAGGGGAATAGCAATCAGCCCCAGCATTTT.

The rearrangement joins TRBV4-2 to TRBJ1-2; D is perhaps TRBD1 (6 bases). V was cut by 0 bases and J by 8 bases, with 16 bases left in between. The CDR3 extends over 15 amino acids. From germline, CDR1 is LGHNA and CDR2 YNFKEQ. For the CDR3, the DNA is TGTGCCAGCAGCCAAGATTCCCAGGGGCCTGGAGGCTACACCTTC. Protein product: CASSQDSQGPGGYTF.

J is TRBJ1-2 and V is TRBV19; 9 bases fit TRBD1. Unmatched junction bases numbered 5, after V lost 4 bases and J lost 5 bases. CDR3 length equals 14 residues. In germline, CDR1 is LNHDA, CDR2 SQIVND (reference sequence). The CDR3 region has the DNA TGTGCCAGTAGTACACCGGGACAGGGTTATGGCTACACCTTC. Its translation is CASSTPGQGYGYTF.

The chain is built from TRBV10-3 and TRBJ1-3, with D perhaps matching TRBD1 (6 bases). CDR3 length: 16 residues. Per germline, CDR1 ENHRY and CDR2 SYGVKD. V was clipped by 4 bases and J by 0 bases, with 13 bases between them. The CDR3 bases are TGTGCCATCAGTGCGGGGGGGCGCCTCTCTGGAAACACCATATATTTT. Its protein product is CAISAGGRLSGNTIYF.

V gene TRBV10-3 combines with J gene TRBJ2-7; 11 bases match TRBD1. V lost 7 bases and J lost 4; bases outside the gene matches: 3. CDR1 and CDR2 from the germline V gene are ENHRY and SYGVKD. CDR3 size: 13 residues. CDR3 sequence (DNA): TGTGCCATCACCAGGGACAGGGGGTACGAGCAGTACTTC. This gives the protein CAITRDRGYEQYF.

The chain links TRBV10-3 to TRBJ1-4, with a weak D call TRBD1 (5 bases). The CDR3 runs to 12 residues. Deletions cut 10 bases from V and 3 bases from J, with 9 bases between. Germline V lookup: CDR1 ENHRY, CDR2 SYGVKD. CDR3 bases: TGTGCCACAGGGTCACCTAATGAAAAACTGTTTTTT. It specifies CATGSPNEKLFF.

The chain combines TRBV5-4 with TRBJ1-2, with D possibly being TRBD1 (6 bases). CDR3 length: 13 residues. Trimming pared 2 bases from V and 8 bases from J, leaving 13 bases between. CDR1 SGHNT and CDR2 YYREEE come from the germline V gene (reference sequence). The CDR3 is CASSFTGSWGYTF. DNA for the CDR3: TGTGCCAGCAGCTTCACAGGGTCGTGGGGCTACACCTTC.

This chain links TRBV30 with TRBJ2-7; 8 bases map to TRBD1. The germline gives CDR1 GTSNPN, CDR2 SVGIG (reference sequence). With V trimmed by 2 bases and J by 3 bases, 6 bases remained unmatched. This CDR3 comprises 14 residues. The CDR3 nucleotides are TGTGCCTGGAGTCCTCGGACAGGGCGCTACGAGCAGTACTTC. This codes for CAWSPRTGRYEQYF.

The chain is built from TRBV11-1 and TRBJ1-4; D is perhaps TRBD1 (5 bases). CDR1 and CDR2 from the germline V gene are SGHAT and FQDESV (reference sequence). The ends were cut back, 5 bases at V and 3 bases at J, with 13 bases in the middle. The CDR3 totals 15 residues. CDR3 DNA: TGTGCCAGCAGCGTACGGACAACCCCTAATGAAAAACTGTTTTTT. Translated: CASSVRTTPNEKLFF.

The V call is TRBV12-5, the J call TRBJ1-5; 7 positions agree with TRBD1. After removal of 4 bases from V and 1 base from J, the junction contained 10 bases not matched to a gene. The CDR3 contains 17 residues. Germline lookup yields CDR1 LGHNT and CDR2 FRNRAP. Here the CDR3 reads CASGSRIQGKSNQPQHF. CDR3 in DNA: TGTGCTAGTGGTTCGAGAATACAGGGGAAGAGCAATCAGCCCCAGCATTTT.